These 21 T cell receptor beta chains originate from one sample sequenced in a study of T cells after somatic rescue of genetic block (dated by TCRdb to the early 2020s). Library generation was performed with the immunoSEQ multiplex PCR assay. Entries here come from immuneACCESS through TCRdb and include only in-frame sequences with V and J called. Some clones fail to appear in such tables; in the studies checked, an unresolved V gene covers under half of the shortfall, and the cause of the remainder is unknown. The sample table lists tens of thousands of clones, around 96% of them with a count of one. Of the sample, approximately 0.075% is held by the ten largest clones. Sequences were obtained from peripheral blood mononuclear cells (PBMCs). Receptors were obtained from a child less than two years old.

The J gene is TRBJ1-2, the V gene TRBV29-1; TRBD1 aligns across 7 bases. Losses at the gene ends were 4 bases for V and 7 bases for J; bases not matched to a gene: 3. Germline V gene sequence: CDR1 SQVTM, CDR2 ANQGSEA. The CDR3 has 11 residues. The CDR3 loop reads CSVVDRVGYTF. CDR3 bases: TGCAGCGTTGTTGACAGGGTTGGCTACACCTTC.

This chain connects TRBV6-1 to TRBJ2-5, with D possibly being TRBD2 (6 bases). Germline V gives CDR1 MNHNS, CDR2 SASEGT. Trimming cost V 7 bases and J 7 bases, with 16 bases left between them. CDR3 length equals 13 residues. The CDR3 here is CASKEGLRGTQYF. In DNA form, the CDR3 reads TGTGCCAGCAAGGAGGGGCTGCGTGGGACCCAGTACTTC.

This clone appeared once. The gene calls are TRBV7-2 and TRBJ1-5; 8 positions agree with TRBD1. J was trimmed by 2 bases and V by 5 bases; bases with no gene match: 8. CDR3 length equals 16 residues. The germline gives CDR1 SGHTA, CDR2 FQGNSA. For the CDR3, the DNA is TGTGCCAGCAGCCATCAGGACAGGGTGGGCAATCAGCCCCAGCATTTT. It is translated as CASSHQDRVGNQPQHF.

Here the CDR3 DNA reads TGTGCCAGCAGGCCGCGACAGAATCAGCCCCAGCATTTT. Encoded protein: CASRPRQNQPQHF. The chain uses TRBV6-6 and TRBJ1-5; possibly TRBD1 for D (5 bases). V was clipped by 6 bases and J by 4 bases, with 10 bases between them. The CDR3 totals 13 residues. In germline, CDR1 is MNHNY, CDR2 SVGAGI (reference sequence).

The chain has TRBV5-4 and TRBJ2-1; D unresolved. The germline V gene has CDR1 SGHNT and CDR2 YYREEE (reference sequence). Between the trimmed V and J ends, which lost 3 bases and 5 bases, there was a span of 9 bases. CDR3 length: 13 amino acids. In DNA, the CDR3 is TGTGCCAGCAGCTACCTCCCGAACAATGAGCAGTTCTTC. Its translation is CASSYLPNNEQFF.

This sequence joins TRBV7-9 and TRBJ2-1, with 7 bases fitting TRBD2. This CDR3 comprises 15 residues. J lost 4 bases, V lost 5 bases, and 8 bases had no gene match. Germline V gives CDR1 SEHNR, CDR2 FQNEAQ (reference sequence). CDR3 sequence (DNA): TGTGCCAGCAGCCCCTCCGGGAGGAAATACAATGAGCAGTTCTTC. Translation: CASSPSGRKYNEQFF.

The CDR3 sequence is CASSFGVTYEQYF. The CDR3 nucleotides read TGTGCCAGCAGCTTTGGCGTCACCTACGAGCAGTACTTC. The chain couples TRBV11-2 to TRBJ2-7; the D is unclear. Germline values: CDR1 SGHAT, CDR2 FQNNGV. The CDR3 length is 13 residues. Trimming shortened V by 3 bases and J by 2 bases, and 8 bases separated the two germline ends.

This sequence joins TRBV2 and TRBJ2-7; D remains ambiguous. Germline V gene data show CDR1 as SNHLY and CDR2 as FYNNEI. The CDR3 length is 12 residues. The ends were cut back, 3 bases at V and 5 bases at J, with 8 bases in the middle. The CDR3 DNA sequence: TGTGCCAGCAGTGAGCCTAGACACGAGCAGTACTTC. Protein product: CASSEPRHEQYF.

The gene calls are TRBV28 and TRBJ2-2; D is possibly TRBD1 (6 bases). Trimming took 1 base from V and 4 from J, leaving 13 bases between them. CDR1 is MDHEN and CDR2 is SYDVKM in the germline V gene. This CDR3 has 16 amino acids. The CDR3 spells CASSLSRGWGTGELFF. The DNA for the CDR3 is TGTGCCAGCAGTTTATCCAGGGGCTGGGGCACCGGGGAGCTGTTTTTT. Complete variable domain (other parts from reference TRBV28 and TRBJ2-2): DVKVTQSSRYLVKRTGEKVFLECVQDMDHENMFWYRQDPGLGLRLIYFSYDVKMKEKGDIPEGYSVSREKKERFSLILESASTNQTSMYLCASSLSRGWGTGELFFGEGSRLTVL.

The chain recombines TRBV29-1 with TRBJ2-2; the match to TRBD1 covers 7 bases. Trimming took 6 bases from V and 4 from J; bases not matched to a gene: 11. The CDR3 spans 15 residues. Germline V gene sequence: CDR1 SQVTM, CDR2 ANQGSEA. CDR3: CSVPTTGAGTGELFF. CDR3 DNA: TGCAGCGTGCCAACCACAGGGGCGGGCACCGGGGAGCTGTTTTTT.

The V and J genes are TRBV5-4 and TRBJ1-2, with TRBD1 identical over 7 bases. CDR1 is SGHNT, CDR2 YYREEE, per germline (reference sequence). V shed 4 bases, J shed 2 bases, and the junction held 11 bases outside the gene matches. This CDR3 is built from 16 residues. The CDR3 loop is CASSGHTGEANYGYTF. As DNA, the CDR3 is TGTGCCAGCAGCGGACACACAGGGGAGGCGAACTATGGCTACACCTTC.

This sequence joins TRBV25-1 and TRBJ2-7; D is perhaps TRBD1 (6 bases). Germline V lookup: CDR1 MGHDK, CDR2 SYGVNS. V shed 6 bases and J shed 4 bases, with 7 bases lying between them. CDR3 length: 11 amino acids. The chain's CDR3 is CASRGQYEQYF. CDR3 nucleotides: TGTGCCAGCAGGGGACAATACGAGCAGTACTTC.

The V call is TRBV5-5, the J call TRBJ2-7; 8 nucleotides match TRBD1. V shed 4 bases, J shed 2 bases, and the junction held 5 bases outside the gene matches. Germline CDR1 reads SGHKS; CDR2 reads YYEKEE (reference sequence). The CDR3 totals 14 residues. CDR3 coding DNA: TGTGCCAGCAGCCCGGACAGGGCCCCCTACGAGCAGTACTTC. Translating it yields CASSPDRAPYEQYF.

This chain uses TRBV30 with TRBJ1-4, with a possible D match to TRBD1 (5 bases). The length of the CDR3 is 15 residues. Germline CDR1 GTSNPN, CDR2 SVGIG (reference sequence). Deletions cut 2 bases from V and 3 bases from J, with 13 bases between. This CDR3 reads CAWSHGGGANEKLFF. CDR3 nucleotide sequence: TGTGCCTGGAGTCATGGTGGGGGGGCTAATGAAAAACTGTTTTTT.

The chain is built from TRBV2 and TRBJ2-7; TRBD2 aligns across 9 bases. The CDR3 is 19 residues long. Germline CDR1 SNHLY, CDR2 FYNNEI. The V and J ends lost 3 bases and 0 bases, in that order; junction bases with no gene match: 15. Here the CDR3 DNA reads TGTGCCAGCAGTGACGGGGGGATAACTAGCGGGCACCTCTCCTACGAGCAGTACTTC. Translated: CASSDGGITSGHLSYEQYF.

The chain carries TRBV9 and TRBJ2-2; D call uncertain. Per germline, CDR1 SGDLS and CDR2 YYNGEE. This CDR3 is 15 amino acids long. With 0 bases removed from V and 4 bases from J, the gap between germline ends came to 10 bases. CDR3 bases: TGTGCCAGCAGCGTAGAAACGAGCGCCACCGGGGAGCTGTTTTTT. Encoded protein: CASSVETSATGELFF.

The rearrangement links TRBV7-9 to TRBJ2-3; TRBD1 is a possible D gene (6 bases). The V end lost 5 bases, the J end lost 1 base, and 10 bases lay between the germline ends. CDR1 and CDR2 (germline): SEHNR, FQNEAQ (reference sequence). This CDR3 comprises 14 residues. CDR3 nucleotides: TGTGCCAGCAGCCACAGACAGGGCACAGATACGCAGTATTTT. Amino acids: CASSHRQGTDTQYF.

In DNA form, the CDR3 reads TGTGCCAGCTCACCCAAGACAGGAGGGGTACTTTACGAGCAGTACTTC. Residues: CASSPKTGGVLYEQYF. The chain recombines TRBV18 with TRBJ2-7; D tentatively fits TRBD1 or TRBD2 (6 bases each). Germline V gives CDR1 KGHSH, CDR2 LQKENI. The CDR3 spans 16 residues. The V and J ends lost 3 bases and 4 bases respectively, with 19 bases between them. Full variable domain (remainder filled in from reference TRBV18 and TRBJ2-7): NAGVMQNPRHLVRRRGQEARLRCSPMKGHSHVYWYRQLPEEGLKFMVYLQKENIIDESGMPKERFSAEFPKEGPSILRIQQVVRGDSAAYFCASSPKTGGVLYEQYFGPGTRLTVT.

The CDR3 region has the DNA TGTGCCAGCAGCCCTACGGCTTTCGGACAGCGTTCAGGGCAGTACTTC. It codes for CASSPTAFGQRSGQYF. The rearrangement joins TRBV7-2 to TRBJ2-7; a weak D match, TRBD1 (6 bases). CDR3 size: 16 residues. Germline V gene sequence: CDR1 SGHTA, CDR2 FQGNSA. The ends were cut back, 5 bases at V and 9 bases at J, with 26 bases in the middle.

The rearrangement joins TRBV5-6 to TRBJ2-4; D may be TRBD1 (5 bases). This CDR3 contains 13 residues. Germline CDR1 reads SGHDT; CDR2 reads YYEEEE. V was shortened by 2 bases and J by 8 bases, with 11 bases between the two germline ends. The CDR3 loop is CASSLGRADIQYF. CDR3 nucleotides: TGTGCCAGCAGCTTAGGCAGGGCGGACATTCAGTACTTC.

The chain uses TRBV4-1 and TRBJ1-2; 7 positions agree with TRBD1. The length of the CDR3 is 15 residues. Trimming removed 0 bases from V and 4 bases from J; junction bases left unmatched: 5. CDR1 is MGHRA, CDR2 YSYEKL, per germline. The CDR3 reads CASSQEAGQFYGYTF. The CDR3 region has the DNA TGCGCCAGCAGCCAAGAGGCGGGACAGTTCTATGGCTACACCTTC.